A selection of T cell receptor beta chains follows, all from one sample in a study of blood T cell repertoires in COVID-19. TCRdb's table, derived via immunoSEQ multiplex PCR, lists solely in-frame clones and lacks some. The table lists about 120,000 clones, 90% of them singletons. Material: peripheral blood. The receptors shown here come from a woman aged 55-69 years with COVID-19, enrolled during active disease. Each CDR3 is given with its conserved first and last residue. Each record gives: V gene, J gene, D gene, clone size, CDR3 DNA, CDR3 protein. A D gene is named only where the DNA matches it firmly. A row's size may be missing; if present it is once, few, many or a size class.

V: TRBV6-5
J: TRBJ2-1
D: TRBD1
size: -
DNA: TGTGCCAGCAGTTGGGGACAGGGTGGAAATGAGCAGTTCTTC
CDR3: CASSWGQGGNEQFF

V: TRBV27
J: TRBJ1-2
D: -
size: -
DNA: TGTGCCAGCAGTCCCGGCAGGCTCACTCGGGGCTATGGCTACACCTTC
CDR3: CASSPGRLTRGYGYTF

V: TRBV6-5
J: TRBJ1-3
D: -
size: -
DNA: TGTGCCAGCAGTTACGATCAGGGTCCTGGAAACACCATATATTTT
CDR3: CASSYDQGPGNTIYF

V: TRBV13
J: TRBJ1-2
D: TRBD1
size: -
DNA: TGTGCCAGCAGCTTCGACAGGGGCCGAGGCTACACCTTC
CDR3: CASSFDRGRGYTF

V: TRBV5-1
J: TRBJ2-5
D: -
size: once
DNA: TGCGCCAGCAGCCCGAGGGCACGCCAAGAGACCCAGTACTTC
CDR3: CASSPRARQETQYF

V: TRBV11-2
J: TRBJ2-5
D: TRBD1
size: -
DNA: TGTGCCAGCAGCTGGGGACAGGGCCGAGGGGAGACCCAGTACTTC
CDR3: CASSWGQGRGETQYF

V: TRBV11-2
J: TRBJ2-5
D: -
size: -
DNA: TGTGCCAGCAGCTTAGTAGGGGCAGACCAAGAGACCCAGTACTTC
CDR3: CASSLVGADQETQYF

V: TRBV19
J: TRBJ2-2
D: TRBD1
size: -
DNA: TGTGCCAGTAGTCGGACAGGGAATCACCCCGGGGAGCTGTTTTTT
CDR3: CASSRTGNHPGELFF

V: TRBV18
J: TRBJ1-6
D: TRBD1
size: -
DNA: TGTGCCAGCTCACAAAGTAGGACAGGGGGTAATTCACCCCTCCACTTT
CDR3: CASSQSRTGGNSPLHF

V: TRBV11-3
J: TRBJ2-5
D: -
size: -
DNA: TGTGCCAGCAGCTTAGGGGATAGGAGGGCTTCGCGAGAGACCCAGTACTTC
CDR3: CASSLGDRRASRETQYF

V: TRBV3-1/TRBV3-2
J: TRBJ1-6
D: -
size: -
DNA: TGTGCCAGCAGCCAAGACGGAGTATCTCTCCTGGGTTCACCCCTCCACTTT
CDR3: CASSQDGVSLLGSPLHF

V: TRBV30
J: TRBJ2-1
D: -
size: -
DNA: TGTGCCTGGAGTCACAGTGACAATGAGCAGTTCTTC
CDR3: CAWSHSDNEQFF

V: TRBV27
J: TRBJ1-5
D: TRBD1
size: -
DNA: TGTGCCAGCAGTACAGGGGACGGTCAGCCCCAGCATTTT
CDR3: CASSTGDGQPQHF

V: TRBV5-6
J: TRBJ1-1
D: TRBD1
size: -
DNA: TGTGCCAGCAGCTTGAGGTCAGGGGGTCCTGAAGCTTTCTTT
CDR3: CASSLRSGGPEAFF

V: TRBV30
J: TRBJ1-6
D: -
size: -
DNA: TGTGCCTGGAGGAAGCTTGGCGGCTCCTATAATTCACCCCTCCACTTT
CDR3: CAWRKLGGSYNSPLHF

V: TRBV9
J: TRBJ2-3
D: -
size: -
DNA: TGTGCCAGCAGCGTATTGGCGGAGAGCACAGATACGCAGTATTTT
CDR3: CASSVLAESTDTQYF

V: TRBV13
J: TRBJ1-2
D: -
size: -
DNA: TGTGCCAGCAGCTTCCGGACAGTAAACTATGGCTACACCTTC
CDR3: CASSFRTVNYGYTF

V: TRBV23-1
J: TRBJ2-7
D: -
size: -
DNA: TGCGCCAGCCTCCCTAACAGCTCCTACGAGCAGTACTTC
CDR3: CASLPNSSYEQYF

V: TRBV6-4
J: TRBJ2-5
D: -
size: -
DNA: TGTGCCACCCAGTGGGGGGGGGCACAAGAGACCCAGTACTTC
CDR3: CATQWGGAQETQYF

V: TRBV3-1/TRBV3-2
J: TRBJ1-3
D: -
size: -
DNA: TGTGCCACCTCCGGTAGTGTCTCTGGAAACACCATATATTTT
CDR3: CATSGSVSGNTIYF

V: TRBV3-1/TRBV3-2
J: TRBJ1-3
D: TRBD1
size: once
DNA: TGTGCCAGCAGCCTTCCCGGACAGGGAACATTTGGAAACACCATATATTTT
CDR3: CASSLPGQGTFGNTIYF

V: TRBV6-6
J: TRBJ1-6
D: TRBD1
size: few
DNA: TGTGCCAGCAGCCCCGGGACAGGGGTTTCACCCCTCCACTTT
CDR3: CASSPGTGVSPLHF

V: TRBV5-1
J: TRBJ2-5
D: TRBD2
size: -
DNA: TGCGCCAGCAGCTTGGCCGGGACTAGCGTTCCAGAGACCCAGTACTTC
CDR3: CASSLAGTSVPETQYF

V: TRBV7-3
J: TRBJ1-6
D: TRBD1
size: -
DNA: TGTGCCAGCAGCCGACAGGGTGGTTCACCCCTCCACTTT
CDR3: CASSRQGGSPLHF

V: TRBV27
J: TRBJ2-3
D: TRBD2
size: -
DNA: TGTGCCAGCAGTTCTATACTAGGACTAGCGGGGTTCTCAGATACGCAGTATTTT
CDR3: CASSSILGLAGFSDTQYF

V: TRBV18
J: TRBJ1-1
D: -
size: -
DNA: TGTGCCAGCTCACCGGCGACAGCCCGGAACACTGAAGCTTTCTTT
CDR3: CASSPATARNTEAFF

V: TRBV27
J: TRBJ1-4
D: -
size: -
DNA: TGTGCCAGCAGTCCTACCCAGGGTGTCCGCGAAAAACTGTTTTTT
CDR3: CASSPTQGVREKLFF

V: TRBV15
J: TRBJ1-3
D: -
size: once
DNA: TGTGCCACCAGCAGAGATCTAATTAGGGGATCTGGAAACACCATATATTTT
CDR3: CATSRDLIRGSGNTIYF

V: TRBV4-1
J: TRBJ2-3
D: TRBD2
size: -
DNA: TGCGCCAGCAGCCTCGGGGGGGCCACAGATACGCAGTATTTT
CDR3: CASSLGGATDTQYF

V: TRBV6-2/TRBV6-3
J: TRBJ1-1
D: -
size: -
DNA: TGTGCCAGCAGTTACTTTCGGGGTGCAGAAGCTTTCTTT
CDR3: CASSYFRGAEAFF

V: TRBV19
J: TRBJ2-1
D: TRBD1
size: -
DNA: TGTGCCAGTAGTATAGCCGGGACAGTTTACAATGAGCAGTTCTTC
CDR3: CASSIAGTVYNEQFF